The 12 T cell receptor beta chains below come from one sample, sequenced in a study of PD-1 blockade in classical Hodgkin lymphoma. Autologous stem cell transplantation was followed by relapse in every patient, and brentuximab vedotin exposure varied. Assay: immunoSEQ multiplex PCR; the TCRdb copy retains only in-frame clones and omits some. The sample lists 40,000 to 65,000 clones; about 85% were seen once. The input for sequencing was peripheral blood mononuclear cells (PBMCs), taken at baseline. The receptors here all came from a human donor with classical Hodgkin lymphoma.

V usage is TRBV11-2 and J usage is TRBJ2-3; 8 positions agree with TRBD2. With 6 bases clipped from V and 5 bases from J, the junction kept 13 bases outside the gene matches. The CDR3 extends over 16 amino acids. Germline V lookup: CDR1 SGHAT, CDR2 FQNNGV. The CDR3 sequence is CASRVGRGGSLDTQYF. The DNA for the CDR3 is TGTGCCAGCAGAGTCGGGAGGGGCGGGAGCCTAGATACGCAGTATTTT. The whole variable domain, remainder taken from reference TRBV11-2 and TRBJ2-3, is EAGVAQSPRYKIIEKRQSVAFWCNPISGHATLYWYQQILGQGPKLLIQFQNNGVVDDSQLPKDRFSAERLKGVDSTLKIQPAKLEDSAVYLCASRVGRGGSLDTQYFGPGTRLTVL.

To note about this clone: This sample also contains other DNA sequences that code for the same CDR3. The chain carries TRBV2 and TRBJ1-2; TRBD1 might be the D (5 bases). The CDR3 has 13 amino acids. V was shortened by 1 base and J by 6 bases, with 9 bases between the two germline ends. CDR1 and CDR2 from the germline V gene are SNHLY and FYNNEI. CDR3 loop: CASSEGVRDGYTF. The CDR3 nucleotides read TGTGCCAGCAGTGAAGGGGTCAGGGATGGCTACACCTTC.

This clone came up a few times. The genes are TRBV29-1 and TRBJ2-1; D is unresolved. Germline V lookup: CDR1 SQVTM, CDR2 ANQGSEA. The CDR3 sequence is 10 residues long. V lost 8 bases to trimming and J lost 5 bases, with 7 bases between them. CDR3 residues: CSLGDNEQFF. In nucleotides, the CDR3 is TGCAGCTTAGGAGACAATGAGCAGTTCTTC.

The chain carries TRBV12-5 and TRBJ2-7; D is possibly TRBD2 (5 bases). This CDR3 is built from 14 residues. CDR1 LGHNT and CDR2 FRNRAP come from the germline V gene. The ends were cut back, 7 bases at V and 6 bases at J, with 19 bases in the middle. CDR3 sequence (DNA): TGTGCTAGTGTTCCCCCCGGGAACCTAGCCGAGCAGTACTTC. It specifies CASVPPGNLAEQYF.

The J gene is TRBJ2-3, the V gene TRBV12-5; the D gene is possibly TRBD1 (6 bases). Trimming stripped 5 bases from V and 5 bases from J, with 23 bases between. This CDR3 contains 17 residues. Germline assignment: CDR1 LGHNT and CDR2 FRNRAP. The CDR3 spells CASGDGLGAADIDTQYF. The CDR3, as DNA: TGTGCTAGTGGTGATGGTCTGGGGGCGGCCGACATAGATACGCAGTATTTT.

This chain joins TRBV5-5 and TRBJ1-1; D gene uncertain. V was trimmed by 6 bases and J by 0 bases, leaving 18 bases between them. The CDR3 has 16 amino acids. Germline V gene sequence: CDR1 SGHKS, CDR2 YYEKEE (reference sequence). Written as DNA, the CDR3 is TGTGCCAGCACCGCGGGCCTAGGGCCCTTGAACACTGAAGCTTTCTTT. This sequence encodes CASTAGLGPLNTEAFF.

The V and J genes are TRBV6-1 and TRBJ2-1; 7 bases match TRBD2. This CDR3 spans 14 amino acids. CDR1 is MNHNS and CDR2 is SASEGT in the germline V gene. The CDR3 DNA is TGTGCTAACAGCGGGGAGGGGAGCTTCAATGAGCAGTTCTTC. Its translation: CANSGEGSFNEQFF.

J is TRBJ1-4 and V is TRBV7-8, with D uncertain. Trimming stripped 4 bases from V and 14 bases from J, with 20 bases between. The CDR3 consists of 14 residues. Germline CDR1 and CDR2: SGHVS and FQNEAQ. This CDR3 reads CASSSAAIRGLLFF. CDR3 sequence (DNA): TGTGCCAGCAGCTCTGCGGCGATCCGGGGTCTGCTGTTTTTT.

The chain uses TRBV7-6 and TRBJ2-2; unclear D gene. The germline CDR1 and CDR2 sequences are SGHVS and FNYEAQ. The CDR3 runs to 17 residues. The V and J ends lost 1 base and 4 bases respectively, with 16 bases between them. CDR3 sequence (DNA): TGTGCCAGCAGCTTAGTTGAGGCGTCATCCACCACCGGGGAGCTGTTTTTT. Its translation is CASSLVEASSTTGELFF.

This rearrangement joins TRBV29-1 to TRBJ1-1; D gene ambiguous. V was clipped by 7 bases and J by 4 bases, with 13 bases between them. The CDR3 spans 12 residues. Germline V CDR1 and CDR2: SQVTM, ANQGSEA. The CDR3 nucleotides are TGCAGCGGATTAGGGTTTGCCACTGAAGCTTTCTTT. It codes for CSGLGFATEAFF.

This chain connects TRBV4-3 to TRBJ2-1; 9 bases map to TRBD2. Germline values: CDR1 LGHNA, CDR2 YSLEER. This CDR3 spans 14 amino acids. Trimming took 0 bases from V and 8 from J; bases not matched to a gene: 2. The CDR3 spells CASSQDSGRDEQFF. The CDR3, as DNA: TGCGCCAGCAGCCAAGATAGCGGGAGAGATGAGCAGTTCTTC.

The J gene is TRBJ1-4, the V gene TRBV27; D remains unclear. The CDR3 is 13 residues long. Germline loops: CDR1 MNHEY, CDR2 SMNVEV (reference sequence). Trimming stripped 6 bases from V and 4 bases from J, with 9 bases between. DNA for the CDR3: TGTGCCAGCAGCCCCACCGTTAATGAAAAACTGTTTTTT. Translating gives CASSPTVNEKLFF. Full variable domain (rest looked up from reference TRBV27 and TRBJ1-4): EAQVTQNPRYLITVTGKKLTVTCSQNMNHEYMSWYRQDPGLGLRQIYYSMNVEVTDKGDVPEGYKVSRKEKRNFPLILESPSPNQTSLYFCASSPTVNEKLFFGSGTQLSVL.